A single sample gave rise to the 32 T cell receptor beta chains below, sequenced in a study of cytomegalovirus exposure and HLA in healthy donors. Researchers ran the PCR with 60 Vbeta and 13 Jbeta primers. The method was immunoSEQ multiplex PCR; TCRdb's version includes in-frame clones alone and lacks a portion of them. The table lists roughly 100,000 clones, about 80% of them singletons, with about 5.4% in the top ten. The sequenced sample was PBMCs. All receptors come from a woman younger than 35 in good health and CMV-seropositive.

V is TRBV5-1 and J is TRBJ1-1, with unresolved D. Between the trimmed V and J ends, which lost 0 bases and 1 base, there was a span of 10 bases. The V gene's germline CDR1 is SGHRS and CDR2 YFSETQ. The CDR3 loop spans 15 amino acids. The CDR3 DNA reads TGCGCCAGCAGCTTGGAACTTGCCGGGAACACTGAAGCTTTCTTT. Residues: CASSLELAGNTEAFF.

The CDR3 here is CASSSLWGVGSNQPQHF. Here the CDR3 DNA reads TGTGCCAGCAGTTCCCTCTGGGGGGTGGGGAGCAATCAGCCCCAGCATTTT. The chain links TRBV27 to TRBJ1-5; D is perhaps TRBD1 (5 bases). The CDR3 consists of 17 residues. The V and J ends lost 4 bases and 1 base respectively, with 17 bases between them. The germline gives CDR1 MNHEY, CDR2 SMNVEV (reference sequence).

The chain has TRBV30 and TRBJ2-1; 11 bases fit TRBD1. Germline V lookup: CDR1 GTSNPN, CDR2 SVGIG (reference sequence). CDR3 length: 13 residues. Trimming removed 3 bases from V and 6 bases from J; junction bases left unmatched: 1. In DNA form, the CDR3 reads TGTGCCTGGAGCGGGACAGGGGGCAATGAGCAGTTCTTC. It is translated as CAWSGTGGNEQFF.

The chain uses TRBV4-2 and TRBJ2-5; 9 bases line up with TRBD2. The CDR3 spans 14 residues. The J segment lost 4 bases and the V segment lost 4 bases, leaving 4 bases of the junction unmatched. From germline, CDR1 is LGHNA and CDR2 YNFKEQ. CDR3 amino acids: CASSLEGLAETQYF. The DNA for the CDR3 is TGTGCCAGCAGCCTAGAGGGACTAGCAGAGACCCAGTACTTC.

The chain's CDR3 is CATVCGAIWDSYEQYF. CDR3 DNA sequence: TGTGCCACCGTCTGTGGGGCTATTTGGGATTCCTACGAGCAGTACTTC. The V call is TRBV15, the J call TRBJ2-7; D may be TRBD1 (5 bases). V dropped 8 bases and J dropped 1 base, with 21 bases sitting between them. The CDR3 length is 16 residues. From germline, CDR1 is LNHNV and CDR2 YYDKDF (reference sequence).

V and J are TRBV2 and TRBJ2-1, with TRBD1 matching 8 bases. Germline assignment: CDR1 SNHLY and CDR2 FYNNEI. V lost 6 bases and J lost 4; bases outside the gene matches: 14. There are 17 residues in the CDR3. This chain's CDR3 is CASRPGTYRGNYNEQFF. DNA of the CDR3: TGTGCCAGCAGACCCGGAACCTACAGGGGGAATTACAATGAGCAGTTCTTC.

The chain couples TRBV4-1 to TRBJ2-3, with D maybe TRBD1 (6 bases). Trimming removed 3 bases from V and 2 bases from J, with 9 bases in between. CDR3 length equals 14 residues. The germline CDR1 and CDR2 sequences are MGHRA and YSYEKL. The CDR3 is CASSQHRDTDTQYF. CDR3 DNA: TGCGCCAGCAGCCAGCACAGGGACACAGATACGCAGTATTTT.

The V call is TRBV6-6, the J call TRBJ2-2; D might be TRBD2 (6 bases). Per germline, CDR1 MNHNY and CDR2 SVGAGI (reference sequence). Trimming took off 2 bases at V and 6 bases at J, with 13 bases between the two ends. CDR3 length equals 15 residues. CDR3 in amino acids: CASSYGQGGAGELFF. As DNA, the CDR3 is TGTGCCAGCAGTTACGGGCAGGGAGGTGCCGGGGAGCTGTTTTTT.

In its sample, this clone was seen once. The chain uses TRBV4-2 and TRBJ2-3; 12 bases are shared with TRBD2. V was pared by 4 bases and J by 5 bases, with 10 bases of the junction left unmatched. In germline, CDR1 is LGHNA, CDR2 YNFKEQ. The CDR3 is 17 residues long. The CDR3 sequence: CASSPGRTSGTKDTQYF. The CDR3 DNA reads as TGTGCCAGCAGCCCCGGGAGGACTAGCGGGACCAAAGATACGCAGTATTTT.

The chain carries TRBV5-8 and TRBJ2-7; D is unclear. Germline V lookup: CDR1 SGHTS, CDR2 YDEGEE. With 3 bases removed from V and 6 bases from J, the gap between germline ends came to 4 bases. The CDR3 is 10 residues long. The CDR3 bases are TGTGCCAGCAGCTGGGCCGAGCAGTACTTC. Translated, it gives CASSWAEQYF.

The chain joins TRBV4-2 to TRBJ1-4; D gene uncertain. Trimming removed 0 bases from V and 7 bases from J, with 12 bases in between. CDR3 length: 15 amino acids. Germline V CDR1 and CDR2: LGHNA, YNFKEQ. CDR3 sequence reads: CASSQEEEDGEKLFF. The CDR3 nucleotides read TGTGCCAGCAGCCAAGAAGAGGAAGACGGTGAAAAACTGTTTTTT.

The V call is TRBV5-1, the J call TRBJ2-1; D is unresolved. Trimming removed 6 bases at V and 0 bases at J, with 10 bases between. This CDR3 spans 14 amino acids. CDR1 and CDR2 from the germline V gene are SGHRS and YFSETQ. The CDR3 nucleotides read TGCGCCAGCAATAAGCCCGACTCCTACAATGAGCAGTTCTTC. Translated, it gives CASNKPDSYNEQFF.

The chain employs TRBV10-3 and TRBJ2-3, with a tentative D call TRBD1 (6 bases). This CDR3 contains 15 residues. Germline V CDR1 and CDR2: ENHRY, SYGVKD. Trimming removed 10 bases at V and 3 bases at J, with 20 bases between. The DNA of the CDR3 is TGTGCCACCTTCGGGATACAGGGAGCGACAGATACGCAGTATTTT. It translates to CATFGIQGATDTQYF.

The V gene is TRBV18, the J gene TRBJ2-2, with D possibly matching TRBD2 (6 bases). Germline CDR1 is KGHSH and CDR2 is LQKENI. V shed 2 bases and J shed 6 bases, with 13 bases lying between them. The CDR3 runs to 15 residues. Here the CDR3 DNA reads TGTGCCAGCTCACCAATACTAGCCCGGTCCGGGGAGCTGTTTTTT. Amino acid sequence: CASSPILARSGELFF.

The chain has TRBV9 and TRBJ2-3; D gene unclear. Germline V gene sequence: CDR1 SGDLS, CDR2 YYNGEE. The CDR3 has 13 residues. V dropped 4 bases and J dropped 5 bases, with 11 bases sitting between them. For the CDR3, the DNA is TGTGCCAGCAGCTTCAATATACTAGATACGCAGTATTTT. Translated: CASSFNILDTQYF.

The rearrangement uses TRBV10-3 and TRBJ2-5, with TRBD1 matching 8 bases. In germline, CDR1 is ENHRY, CDR2 SYGVKD. Trimming cost V 4 bases and J 11 bases; bases outside gene matches: 6. The length of the CDR3 is 12 residues. The CDR3 DNA sequence: TGTGCCATCAGTGCAGGACAGGGCTCACAGTACTTC. This translates into CAISAGQGSQYF.

CDR3 sequence (DNA): TGTGCCAGCAGCGGGACTGAAGAGACCCAGTACTTC. Its protein product is CASSGTEETQYF. This chain joins TRBV9 and TRBJ2-5; a possible D gene is TRBD2 (5 bases). The CDR3 has 12 amino acids. V was pared by 3 bases and J by 3 bases, with 6 bases between. CDR1 is SGDLS and CDR2 is YYNGEE in the germline V gene. Full variable domain (missing parts from reference TRBV9 and TRBJ2-5): DSGVTQTPKHLITATGQRVTLRCSPRSGDLSVYWYQQSLDQGLQFLIQYYNGEERAKGNILERFSAQQFPDLHSELNLSSLELGDSALYFCASSGTEETQYFGPGTRLLVL.

This rearrangement joins TRBV9 to TRBJ2-5; 11 bases line up with TRBD2. Looked up from germline, CDR1 is SGDLS and CDR2 is YYNGEE. The CDR3 is 16 amino acids. Trimming took 4 bases from V and 2 from J; bases not matched to a gene: 7. The CDR3 protein is CASSPGTSGPQETQYF. CDR3 coding DNA: TGTGCCAGCAGCCCAGGGACTAGCGGCCCGCAAGAGACCCAGTACTTC.

The chain carries TRBV6-5 and TRBJ2-2; no firm D call. Trimming removed 5 bases at V and 1 base at J, with 2 bases between. The V gene's germline CDR1 is MNHEY and CDR2 SVGAGI. The CDR3 is 12 residues long. The CDR3 spells CASSQNTGELFF. CDR3 nucleotide sequence: TGTGCCAGCAGTCAGAACACCGGGGAGCTGTTTTTT.

This clone was observed a handful of times. CDR3 sequence: CAWRTQGVGPQHF. CDR3 nucleotide sequence: TGTGCCTGGAGGACACAGGGTGTCGGGCCCCAGCATTTT. The chain combines TRBV30 with TRBJ1-5; D is possibly TRBD1 (6 bases). The CDR3 is 13 residues long. V dropped 3 bases and J dropped 9 bases, with 15 bases sitting between them. CDR1 is GTSNPN, CDR2 SVGIG, per germline (reference sequence).

This CDR3 is CAWSADYEQYF. The CDR3 nucleotides read TGTGCCTGGAGTGCCGACTACGAGCAGTACTTC. This chain connects TRBV30 to TRBJ2-5; D is unclear. Gene TRBJ2-7 matches the end of the DNA better, so the J call may be wrong. The length of the CDR3 is 11 residues. From germline, CDR1 is GTSNPN and CDR2 SVGIG (reference sequence).

The count of this clone is one. V usage is TRBV28 and J usage is TRBJ1-4, with TRBD1 matching 7 bases. This CDR3 comprises 14 residues. The V gene's germline CDR1 is MDHEN and CDR2 SYDVKM. The V gene end was trimmed by 7 bases and the J gene end by 6 bases; junction bases not matched to a gene: 8. The CDR3 DNA is TGTGCCAGCAAAAGGGGGCTGTTGTATGAAAAACTGTTTTTT. Its protein is CASKRGLLYEKLFF. The full variable domain, in which reference TRBV28 and TRBJ1-4 provide the parts outside the CDR3, is DVKVTQSSRYLVKRTGEKVFLECVQDMDHENMFWYRQDPGLGLRLIYFSYDVKMKEKGDIPEGYSVSREKKERFSLILESASTNQTSMYLCASKRGLLYEKLFFGSGTQLSVL.

Only a few counts were recorded for this clone. This chain connects TRBV6-5 to TRBJ1-4, with a possible D match to TRBD1 (5 bases). Germline CDR1 reads MNHEY; CDR2 reads SVGAGI. This CDR3 spans 14 amino acids. V was clipped by 6 bases and J by 7 bases, with 15 bases between them. The DNA for the CDR3 is TGTGCCAGCAGAGACGGGGGGGGGAGTGAAAAACTGTTTTTT. Its translation is CASRDGGGSEKLFF.

This clone was seen a few times. As DNA, the CDR3 is TGTGCCAGCAGTGTGCTCGGACTTGCGCAGTATTTT. It translates to CASSVLGLAQYF. The chain recombines TRBV27 with TRBJ2-3; D perhaps matches TRBD2 (5 bases). CDR3 length equals 12 residues. The germline V gene encodes CDR1 MNHEY and CDR2 SMNVEV (reference sequence). V was cut by 5 bases and J by 10 bases, with 13 bases left in between.

The chain combines TRBV18 with TRBJ2-1, with TRBD1 matching 8 bases. This CDR3 comprises 14 residues. In germline, CDR1 is KGHSH, CDR2 LQKENI. V lost 6 bases to trimming and J lost 7 bases; unmatched junction nucleotides: 8. CDR3 sequence reads: CASSRDRLPNEQFF. The CDR3 DNA reads TGTGCCAGCTCCCGGGACAGGTTACCTAATGAGCAGTTCTTC.

This chain links TRBV7-2 with TRBJ2-1; 7 bases fit TRBD2. This CDR3 has 17 residues. CDR1 is SGHTA, CDR2 FQGNSA, per germline. Losses at the gene ends were 2 bases for V and 4 bases for J; bases not matched to a gene: 11. The CDR3 sequence: CASSLSVAGLLYNEQFF. CDR3 coding DNA: TGTGCCAGCAGCTTAAGCGTAGCGGGTTTGTTATACAATGAGCAGTTCTTC.

The rearrangement links TRBV6-6 to TRBJ2-3; D uncertain. V lost 4 bases and J 0 bases, leaving 8 bases between the germline ends. Germline CDR1 is MNHNY and CDR2 is SVGAGI (reference sequence). The CDR3 is made up of 14 amino acids. The chain's CDR3 is CASSLYTSTDTQYF. The CDR3 DNA follows: TGTGCCAGCAGTTTGTATACTAGCACAGATACGCAGTATTTT.

This clone was picked up one time. The rearrangement uses TRBV5-6 and TRBJ2-3; 11 bases match TRBD2. The V and J ends lost 3 bases and 8 bases, in that order; junction bases with no gene match: 11. Germline CDR1 and CDR2: SGHDT and YYEEEE. CDR3 length: 16 residues. CDR3 DNA: TGTGCCAGCAGCTCCGTAGCGGGAGGGGGGTCGGGTACGCAGTATTTT. It translates to CASSSVAGGGSGTQYF. Looking up the rest from reference TRBV5-6 and TRBJ2-3 gives the full variable domain: DAGVTQSPTHLIKTRGQQVTLRCSPKSGHDTVSWYQQALGQGPQFIFQYYEEEERQRGNFPDRFSGHQFPNYSSELNVNALLLGDSALYLCASSSVAGGGSGTQYFGPGTRLTVL.

The V gene is TRBV5-1, the J gene TRBJ2-7; the D gene is possibly TRBD1 (5 bases). CDR1 and CDR2 (germline): SGHRS, YFSETQ. V was cut by 1 base and J by 2 bases, with 7 bases left in between. CDR3 length: 13 amino acids. The chain's CDR3 is CASSLQQAYEQYF. The CDR3 nucleotides read TGCGCCAGCAGCTTGCAACAGGCCTACGAGCAGTACTTC.

This clone has a handful of counts. The V and J genes are TRBV4-1 and TRBJ2-7; perhaps TRBD2 as D (7 bases). This CDR3 region has 16 residues. The V gene lost 0 bases and the J gene lost 2 bases, with 14 bases spanning the gap. Looked up from germline, CDR1 is MGHRA and CDR2 is YSYEKL. The CDR3 sequence is CASSQDRGGTTYEQYF. As DNA, the CDR3 is TGCGCCAGCAGCCAAGATCGCGGGGGCACAACCTACGAGCAGTACTTC.

The chain couples TRBV6-1 to TRBJ2-7, with D possibly being TRBD1 (5 bases). The V gene lost 6 bases and the J gene lost 3 bases, with 18 bases spanning the gap. The CDR3 consists of 15 residues. Germline lookup yields CDR1 MNHNS and CDR2 SASEGT. In DNA, the CDR3 is TGTGCCAGCAGCCAGGTAGGGCAGGGTGGCTACGAGCAGTACTTC. Translated, it gives CASSQVGQGGYEQYF.

The CDR3 here is CASSKLAAYNEQFF. In nucleotides, the CDR3 is TGTGCCAGCAGCAAACTAGCTGCCTACAATGAGCAGTTCTTC. The genes are TRBV28 and TRBJ2-1; TRBD2 is a possible D gene (6 bases). This CDR3 contains 14 residues. The germline CDR1 and CDR2 sequences are MDHEN and SYDVKM. Trimming took off 6 bases at V and 2 bases at J, with 11 bases between the two ends.